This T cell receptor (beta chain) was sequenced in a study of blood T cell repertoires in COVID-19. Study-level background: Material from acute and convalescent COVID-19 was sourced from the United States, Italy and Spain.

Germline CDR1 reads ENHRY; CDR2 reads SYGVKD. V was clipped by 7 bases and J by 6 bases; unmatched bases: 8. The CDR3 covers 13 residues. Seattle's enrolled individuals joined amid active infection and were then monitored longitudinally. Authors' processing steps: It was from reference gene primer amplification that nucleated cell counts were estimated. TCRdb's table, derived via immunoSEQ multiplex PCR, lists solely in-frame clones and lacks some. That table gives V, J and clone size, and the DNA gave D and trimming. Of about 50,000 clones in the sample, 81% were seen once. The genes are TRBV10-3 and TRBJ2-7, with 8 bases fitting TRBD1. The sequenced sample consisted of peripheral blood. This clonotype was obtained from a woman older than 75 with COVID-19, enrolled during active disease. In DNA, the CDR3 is TGTGCCATCACTCCAGGGGGCGCGTCCGAGCAGTACTTC. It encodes CAITPGGASEQYF.